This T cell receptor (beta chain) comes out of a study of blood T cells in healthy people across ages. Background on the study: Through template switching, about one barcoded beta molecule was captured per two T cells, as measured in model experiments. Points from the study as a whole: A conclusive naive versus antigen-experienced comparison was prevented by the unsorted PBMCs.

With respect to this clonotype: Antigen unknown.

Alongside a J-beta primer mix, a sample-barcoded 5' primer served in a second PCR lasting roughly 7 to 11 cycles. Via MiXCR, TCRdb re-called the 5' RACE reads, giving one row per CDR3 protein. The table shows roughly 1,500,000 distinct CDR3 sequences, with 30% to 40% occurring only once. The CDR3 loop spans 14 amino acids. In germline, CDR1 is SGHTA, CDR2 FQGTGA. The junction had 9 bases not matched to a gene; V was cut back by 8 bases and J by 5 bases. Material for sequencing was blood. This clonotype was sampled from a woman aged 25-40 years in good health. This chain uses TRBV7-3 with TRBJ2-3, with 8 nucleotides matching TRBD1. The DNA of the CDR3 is TGTGCCAGCGAATATGGACAGGGTCAAGATACGCAGTATTTT. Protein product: CASEYGQGQDTQYF.